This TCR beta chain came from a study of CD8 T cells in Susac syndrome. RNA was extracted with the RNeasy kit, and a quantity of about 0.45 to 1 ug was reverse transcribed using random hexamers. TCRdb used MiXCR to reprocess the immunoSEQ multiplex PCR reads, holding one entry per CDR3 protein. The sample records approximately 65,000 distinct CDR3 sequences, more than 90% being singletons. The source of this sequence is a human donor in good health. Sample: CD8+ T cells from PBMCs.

For the CDR3, the DNA is TGTGCCAGCAGCTTAGAGGGGACCTACAATGAGCAGTTCTTC. As protein: CASSLEGTYNEQFF. This chain uses TRBV7-9 with TRBJ2-1, with TRBD1 as a possible D gene (5 bases). Germline loops: CDR1 SEHNR, CDR2 FQNEAQ (reference sequence). The CDR3 consists of 14 residues. V gave up 1 base and J gave up 2 bases, with 6 bases separating them.